These 9 T cell receptor beta chains were all obtained from the same sample, sequenced in a study of OX40 agonist ivuxolimab in advanced cancers. Generated by immunoSEQ multiplex PCR, the TCRdb table keeps only in-frame clones and is missing some. The sample consists of around 19,000 clones, around 84% of them appearing once. The specimen was CD4+ or CD8+ T cells sorted from blood, collected in a trial of the OX40 agonist ivuxolimab. These receptors were obtained from an adult with an advanced solid tumor such as melanoma, head and neck, liver or kidney cancer.

The chain joins TRBV28 to TRBJ1-1; 9 positions match TRBD1. Unmatched junction bases numbered 10, after V lost 6 bases and J lost 5 bases. Looked up from germline, CDR1 is MDHEN and CDR2 is SYDVKM. The CDR3 runs 15 residues. Here the CDR3 DNA reads TGTGCCAGCAGCCGGGACAGGGAGGACACAACTGAAGCTTTCTTT. It is translated as CASSRDREDTTEAFF.

The table lists this clone with a count of one. The chain recombines TRBV5-1 with TRBJ2-1; maybe TRBD2 (6 bases). The CDR3 is 16 amino acids. The V and J ends lost 0 bases and 3 bases respectively, with 13 bases between them. Germline CDR1 reads SGHRS; CDR2 reads YFSETQ. CDR3 bases: TGCGCCAGCAGCTTGGCCGGCGGGATAAACTACAATGAGCAGTTCTTC. It is translated as CASSLAGGINYNEQFF.

The chain employs TRBV15 and TRBJ1-1, with D possibly TRBD1 on 5 matching bases. The germline V gene encodes CDR1 LNHNV and CDR2 YYDKDF (reference sequence). The CDR3 loop spans 16 amino acids. The V gene lost 3 bases and the J gene lost 3 bases, with 17 bases spanning the gap. DNA of the CDR3: TGTGCCACCAGCAGGCTAGGCGGGGGGGTGTACACTGAAGCTTTCTTT. Translated, it gives CATSRLGGGVYTEAFF.

The V call is TRBV4-2, the J call TRBJ2-5; D not certain. V was cut by 0 bases and J by 2 bases, with 10 bases left in between. CDR1 and CDR2 (germline): LGHNA, YNFKEQ. The CDR3 spans 15 residues. CDR3 nucleotide sequence: TGTGCCAGCAGCCAAGAAGGAGTGGGTCAAGAGACCCAGTACTTC. Its protein product is CASSQEGVGQETQYF.

CDR3 coding DNA: TGTGCCAGCAGTAGCGGGAGCACAGATACGCAGTATTTT. Its translation: CASSSGSTDTQYF. The J gene is TRBJ2-3, the V gene TRBV6-4; TRBD2 might be the D (6 bases). The CDR3 covers 13 residues. Trimming removed 5 bases from V and 0 bases from J, with 6 bases in between. CDR1 is MRHNA, CDR2 SNTAGT, per germline.

Note on this clone: This same CDR3 is encoded by further DNA sequences in the sample. This chain connects TRBV5-1 to TRBJ1-4, with 9 bases that match TRBD1. V lost 4 bases to trimming and J lost 4 bases; unmatched junction nucleotides: 8. This CDR3 is built from 16 residues. Germline CDR1 reads SGHRS; CDR2 reads YFSETQ. DNA of the CDR3: TGCGCCAGCAGCCCCCGAACAGGGGGCTTTAATGAAAAACTGTTTTTT. Protein product: CASSPRTGGFNEKLFF.

The J gene is TRBJ2-1, the V gene TRBV28; 8 bases align to TRBD2. In germline, CDR1 is MDHEN, CDR2 SYDVKM. V shed 6 bases, J shed 1 base, and the junction held 5 bases outside the gene matches. This CDR3 comprises 15 residues. The CDR3 nucleotides are TGTGCCAGCAGAGTCCCGGGAGGGTCCTACAATGAGCAGTTCTTC. Protein sequence: CASRVPGGSYNEQFF.

This chain connects TRBV29-1 to TRBJ2-1, with 7 bases lining up with TRBD2. With V trimmed by 7 bases and J by 3 bases, 9 bases remained unmatched. The CDR3 runs 14 residues. Germline CDR1 and CDR2: SQVTM and ANQGSEA. This CDR3 is CSAGGGGNYNEQFF. The CDR3 DNA reads as TGCAGCGCCGGTGGGGGAGGGAACTACAATGAGCAGTTCTTC.

This clone was detected only a few times. This chain uses TRBV11-2 with TRBJ2-5; D may be TRBD2 (6 bases). This CDR3 spans 14 amino acids. Trimming cost V 7 bases and J 5 bases, with 17 bases left between them. CDR1 and CDR2 (germline): SGHAT, FQNNGV. CDR3 amino acids: CASTPREGRETQYF. CDR3 in DNA: TGTGCCAGCACCCCTAGGGAAGGGAGGGAGACCCAGTACTTC. Complete variable domain (other parts from reference TRBV11-2 and TRBJ2-5): EAGVAQSPRYKIIEKRQSVAFWCNPISGHATLYWYQQILGQGPKLLIQFQNNGVVDDSQLPKDRFSAERLKGVDSTLKIQPAKLEDSAVYLCASTPREGRETQYFGPGTRLLVL.